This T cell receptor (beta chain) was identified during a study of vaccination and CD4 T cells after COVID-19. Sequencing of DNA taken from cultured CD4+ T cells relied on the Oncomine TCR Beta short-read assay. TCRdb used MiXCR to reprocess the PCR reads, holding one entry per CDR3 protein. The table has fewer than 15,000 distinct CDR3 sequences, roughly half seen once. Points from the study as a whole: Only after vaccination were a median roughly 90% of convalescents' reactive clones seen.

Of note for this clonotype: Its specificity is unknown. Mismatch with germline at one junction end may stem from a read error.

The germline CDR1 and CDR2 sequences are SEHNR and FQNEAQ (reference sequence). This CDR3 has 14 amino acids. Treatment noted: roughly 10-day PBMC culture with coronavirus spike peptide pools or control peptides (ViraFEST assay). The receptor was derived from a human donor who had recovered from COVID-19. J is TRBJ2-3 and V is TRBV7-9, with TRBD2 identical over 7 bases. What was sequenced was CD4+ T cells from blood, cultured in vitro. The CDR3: CASSLAAQRDTQYF. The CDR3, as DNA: TGTGCCAGCAGCCTAGCGGCCCAGAGAGATACGCAGTATTTT.